The rows below give T cell receptor beta chains drawn from one sample of a study. TCRdb reprocessed the RT-PCR reads via MiXCR and lists one record per CDR3 protein. The table has about 680,000 distinct CDR3 sequences, approximately 14% seen once. What was sequenced was memory CD4+ T cells from blood. The receptors come from a female donor in good health, serving as a healthy control. Both conserved end residues are part of each CDR3. The size of a clone is reported for some rows only, either as once, few or many, or as a class for expanded clones.

v_call	cdr3_length	j_call	clone_size	cdr3_aa
TRBV5-4	15	TRBJ2-3	.	CASSPRTSGTYTQYF
TRBV15	14	TRBJ2-1	many	CATSIGPGYNEQFF
TRBV5-1	14	TRBJ2-5	few	CASSPGVRGMAQYF
TRBV20-1	17	TRBJ1-3	few	CSARPLPRGISGNTIYF
TRBV7-2	15	TRBJ2-7	.	CASSLRIAGGSEQYF
TRBV27	14	TRBJ1-2	.	CASSTTGKNYGYTF
TRBV7-2	14	TRBJ2-2	.	CASRGLRGTGELFF
TRBV7-2	12	TRBJ1-1	.	CASSLMVNEAFF
TRBV20-1	15	TRBJ2-7	few	CSAVNRGGKRGEQYF
TRBV12-3/TRBV12-4	15	TRBJ1-2	many	CASSPAGTGHVGYTF
TRBV5-5	14	TRBJ1-4	few	CASSLRTGDEKLFF